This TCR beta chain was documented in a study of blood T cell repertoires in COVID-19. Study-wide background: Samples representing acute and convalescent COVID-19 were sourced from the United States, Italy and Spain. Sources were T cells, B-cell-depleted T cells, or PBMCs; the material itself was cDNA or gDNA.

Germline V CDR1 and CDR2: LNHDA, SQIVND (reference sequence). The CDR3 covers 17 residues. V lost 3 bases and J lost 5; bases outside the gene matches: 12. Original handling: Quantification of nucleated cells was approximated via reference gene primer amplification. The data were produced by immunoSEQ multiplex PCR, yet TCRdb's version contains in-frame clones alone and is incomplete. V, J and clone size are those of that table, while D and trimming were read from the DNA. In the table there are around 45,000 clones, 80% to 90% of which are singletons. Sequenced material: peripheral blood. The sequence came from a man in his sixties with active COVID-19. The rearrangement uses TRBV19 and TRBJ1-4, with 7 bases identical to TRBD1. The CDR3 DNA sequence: TGTGCCAGTAGTATGTATGGGACAGCGACGGGGAATGAAAAACTGTTTTTT. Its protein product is CASSMYGTATGNEKLFF.